This TCR beta chain appears in the sequencing data of a study of T cell repertoires in cytomegalovirus infection. In the study overall: Through public TCR beta signatures, both CMV infection and matching HLA type were indicated.

CDR1 and CDR2 from the germline V gene are SGHVS and FQNEAQ. CDR3 length equals 16 residues. V lost 5 bases and J lost 1; bases outside the gene matches: 5. From the reads, TCRdb called clonotypes with MiXCR, one entry per CDR3 protein. The sample has some 350,000 distinct CDR3 sequences; 15% to 20% are singletons. Notes on this clonotype: Its antigen remains unknown.

Study-level findings and limits: The ex vivo response was dominated by HLA-C-restricted CMV-specific TCR beta clonotypes.

The source is a human donor in good health (CMV status not recorded). Some clones in this sample may be carry-over from other donors' samples. The chain joins TRBV7-8 to TRBJ2-5, with 12 positions matching TRBD2. The specimen sequenced was PBMCs. As DNA, the CDR3 is TGTGCCAGCAGCCCGGCGGGACTAGCGGGCCAAGAGACCCAGTACTTC. This encodes CASSPAGLAGQETQYF.